Below, 9 T cell receptor beta chains from the same sample are listed, as sequenced in a study of cytomegalovirus exposure and HLA in healthy donors. Using immunoSEQ multiplex PCR, the repertoire was profiled, and TCRdb retains in-frame clones only, with some absent. The table shows 250,000 to 400,000 clones, with approximately 86% occurring only once. What was sequenced was PBMCs. The receptors originated from a man in his thirties or forties in good health and CMV-seronegative.

The rearrangement uses TRBV27 and TRBJ2-5; 10 nucleotides align to TRBD2. Trimming cost V 0 bases and J 5 bases; bases outside gene matches: 3. This CDR3 has 15 residues. Looked up from germline, CDR1 is MNHEY and CDR2 is SMNVEV (reference sequence). The CDR3 region has the DNA TGTGCCAGCAGTTTATCTCCGGGACTAGCGGAGACCCAGTACTTC. Amino acids: CASSLSPGLAETQYF.

The CDR3 region is CASTPGQGFNTEAFF. CDR3 DNA sequence: TGCGCCAGCACTCCGGGACAGGGTTTTAACACTGAAGCTTTCTTT. The chain is built from TRBV4-1 and TRBJ1-1; 9 bases line up with TRBD1. V lost 7 bases to trimming and J lost 2 bases; unmatched junction nucleotides: 8. Germline lookup yields CDR1 MGHRA and CDR2 YSYEKL. The CDR3 consists of 15 residues.

The sample holds one count of this clone. V and J are TRBV10-3 and TRBJ1-3; possible D gene TRBD1, 6 bases. Germline loops: CDR1 ENHRY, CDR2 SYGVKD. This CDR3 spans 13 amino acids. V was pared by 7 bases and J by 4 bases, with 11 bases between. The CDR3 bases are TGTGCCATCAAACAGGGCCTCGGAAACACCATATATTTT. Translation gives CAIKQGLGNTIYF.

The V gene is TRBV5-8, the J gene TRBJ2-3, with 8 bases aligning to TRBD2. With 3 bases clipped from V and 5 bases from J, the junction kept 5 bases outside the gene matches. CDR3 length: 14 residues. The germline CDR1 and CDR2 sequences are SGHTS and YDEGEE. The CDR3 sequence: CASSYGGAIDTQYF. CDR3 DNA sequence: TGTGCCAGCAGCTACGGGGGGGCCATAGATACGCAGTATTTT.

The chain employs TRBV6-6 and TRBJ1-6; D unclear. V was clipped by 2 bases and J by 9 bases, with 11 bases between them. The germline gives CDR1 MNHNY, CDR2 SVGAGI (reference sequence). The CDR3 consists of 14 residues. The DNA of the CDR3 is TGTGCCAGCAGTTACGGGGAGCGGGGTTCACCCCTCCACTTT. It codes for CASSYGERGSPLHF.

V usage is TRBV5-1 and J usage is TRBJ1-1; D call uncertain. CDR1 and CDR2 (germline): SGHRS, YFSETQ. Trimming left V 3 bases short and J 0 bases short, with 12 bases between. CDR3 size: 15 residues. The CDR3 sequence: CASSSAGAVNTEAFF. CDR3 nucleotides: TGCGCCAGCAGCTCGGCGGGTGCCGTGAACACTGAAGCTTTCTTT.

J is TRBJ1-1 and V is TRBV2; TRBD1 might be the D (6 bases). The CDR3 is made up of 15 amino acids. Germline loops: CDR1 SNHLY, CDR2 FYNNEI. Trimming removed 7 bases from V and 1 base from J, with 16 bases in between. CDR3 in amino acids: CASTSGGGANTEAFF. CDR3 nucleotides: TGTGCCAGCACCTCGGGGGGGGGCGCGAACACTGAAGCTTTCTTT.

The chain combines TRBV30 with TRBJ1-1; weak D call: TRBD1 (5 bases). The CDR3 is 12 amino acids. V was cut by 2 bases and J by 10 bases, with 14 bases left in between. From germline, CDR1 is GTSNPN and CDR2 SVGIG (reference sequence). Written as DNA, the CDR3 is TGTGCCTGGAGTCTTAACGGGGGTTCAGCTTTCTTT. Its translation is CAWSLNGGSAFF.

This clone was detected only once. This rearrangement joins TRBV5-1 to TRBJ2-3; possible D gene TRBD2, 5 bases. This CDR3 comprises 12 residues. Per the germline V gene, CDR1 is SGHRS and CDR2 is YFSETQ. Trimming cost V 2 bases and J 4 bases, with 5 bases left between them. CDR3 residues: CASSLAADTQYF. The DNA of the CDR3 is TGCGCCAGCAGCTTAGCGGCAGATACGCAGTATTTT.